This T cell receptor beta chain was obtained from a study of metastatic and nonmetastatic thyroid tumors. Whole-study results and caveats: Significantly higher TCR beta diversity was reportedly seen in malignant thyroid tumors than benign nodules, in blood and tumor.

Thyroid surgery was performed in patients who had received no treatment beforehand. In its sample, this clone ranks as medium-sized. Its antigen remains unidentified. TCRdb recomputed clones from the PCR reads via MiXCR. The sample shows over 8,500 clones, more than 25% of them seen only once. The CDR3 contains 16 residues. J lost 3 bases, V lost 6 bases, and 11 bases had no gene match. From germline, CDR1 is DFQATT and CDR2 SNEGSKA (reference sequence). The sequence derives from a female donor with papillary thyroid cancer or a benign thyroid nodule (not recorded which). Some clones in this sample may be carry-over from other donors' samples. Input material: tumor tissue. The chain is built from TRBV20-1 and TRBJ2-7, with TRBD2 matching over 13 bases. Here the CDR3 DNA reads TGCAGTGCAATCGGACTAGCGGGAGTACCCAGCTACGAGCAGTACTTC. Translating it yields CSAIGLAGVPSYEQYF.